The 21 T cell receptor beta chains in this list originate from one sample, sequenced in a study of OX40 agonist ivuxolimab in advanced cancers. The protocol used for the library was the immunoSEQ multiplex PCR assay. The clones in this table, taken by TCRdb from immuneACCESS, are in-frame only. Not every clone is retained; where verified, under half of the shortfall comes from an unresolved V gene, and the cause of the rest is unknown. This sample has some 74,000 clones in its table, and more than 85% of those were observed once. The ten largest clones take up more than 1% of the sample. The sequences come from CD4+ or CD8+ T cells sorted from blood, collected in a trial of the OX40 agonist ivuxolimab. The origin of the receptors is an adult with an advanced solid tumor such as melanoma, head and neck, liver or kidney cancer.

J is TRBJ2-1 and V is TRBV7-9; 7 nucleotides match TRBD2. This CDR3 is 14 amino acids long. J gave up 8 bases and V 3 bases, and 7 bases lay outside the gene matches. CDR1 and CDR2 from the germline V gene are SEHNR and FQNEAQ (reference sequence). In nucleotides, the CDR3 is TGTGCCAGCAGCTTGCGGGAGCTTCGGCATGAGCAGTTCTTC. Amino acids: CASSLRELRHEQFF.

The CDR3 protein is CASSIGGPGKNTEAFF. Here the CDR3 DNA reads TGTGCCAGTAGTATAGGGGGTCCAGGGAAGAACACTGAAGCTTTCTTT. The rearrangement uses TRBV19 and TRBJ1-1; D may be TRBD1 (5 bases). V lost 1 base to trimming and J lost 1 base, with 13 bases between them. Germline V gives CDR1 LNHDA, CDR2 SQIVND (reference sequence). The CDR3 is made up of 16 amino acids.

V is TRBV19 and J is TRBJ1-5, with TRBD1 matching over 7 bases. The CDR3 loop spans 16 amino acids. V lost 1 base to trimming and J lost 5 bases; unmatched junction nucleotides: 8. Germline V lookup: CDR1 LNHDA, CDR2 SQIVND (reference sequence). CDR3 amino acids: CASSIAGTVHDQPQHF. The CDR3 region has the DNA TGTGCCAGTAGTATAGCGGGGACAGTCCATGATCAGCCCCAGCATTTT.

This chain joins TRBV5-8 and TRBJ2-3, with D unresolved. The CDR3 runs to 15 residues. Germline CDR1 SGHTS, CDR2 YDEGEE. The germline V and J ends were trimmed by 7 bases and 0 bases, with 15 bases remaining between them. CDR3 sequence: CASPNLPGSTDTQYF. The CDR3 nucleotides are TGTGCCAGCCCCAACCTCCCTGGTAGCACAGATACGCAGTATTTT.

CDR3 bases: TGCGCCAGCAGCTCAAGCGCAACCTACGAGCAGTACTTC. This encodes CASSSSATYEQYF. V and J are TRBV5-1 and TRBJ2-7, with D unresolved. V was clipped by 3 bases and J by 2 bases, with 9 bases between them. Germline loops: CDR1 SGHRS, CDR2 YFSETQ. The CDR3 totals 13 residues.

The rearrangement links TRBV11-2 to TRBJ1-1; D is uncertain. CDR3 length: 13 amino acids. V lost 3 bases and J 2 bases, leaving 7 bases between the germline ends. The germline V gene encodes CDR1 SGHAT and CDR2 FQNNGV. The CDR3 loop reads CASSFPANTEAFF. The CDR3 DNA reads TGTGCCAGCAGCTTTCCAGCTAACACTGAAGCTTTCTTT.

The chain uses TRBV27 and TRBJ2-7; 10 bases agree with TRBD1. The CDR3 extends over 16 amino acids. CDR1 MNHEY and CDR2 SMNVEV come from the germline V gene (reference sequence). V lost 4 bases to trimming and J lost 4 bases; unmatched junction nucleotides: 10. CDR3 nucleotides: TGTGCCAGCAGTTACGATGGACAGGGGGGTTTTTACGAGCAGTACTTC. This sequence encodes CASSYDGQGGFYEQYF.

This clone was picked up a small number of times. This chain uses TRBV5-1 with TRBJ1-1; TRBD1 is a possible D gene (5 bases). Per germline, CDR1 SGHRS and CDR2 YFSETQ. V was pared by 0 bases and J by 11 bases, with 11 bases between. The CDR3 is 12 residues long. The DNA of the CDR3 is TGCGCCAGCAGCTTGGATAGGGGATTGGCTTTCTTT. Amino acid sequence: CASSLDRGLAFF.

The gene calls are TRBV10-3 and TRBJ1-2, with D uncertain. The V end was cut by 2 bases, the J end by 1 base, with 5 bases between. Germline CDR1 is ENHRY and CDR2 is SYGVKD. The CDR3 is made up of 13 amino acids. The CDR3 sequence is CAISELGNYGYTF. The CDR3, as DNA: TGTGCCATCAGTGAGCTGGGTAACTATGGCTACACCTTC.

The chain is built from TRBV6-1 and TRBJ2-3; no definite D call. This CDR3 region has 16 residues. V gave up 2 bases and J gave up 0 bases, with 12 bases separating them. Per germline, CDR1 MNHNS and CDR2 SASEGT. CDR3 sequence: CASSEFGTHSTDTQYF. CDR3 DNA: TGTGCCAGCAGTGAATTCGGTACACATAGCACAGATACGCAGTATTTT.

The chain is built from TRBV28 and TRBJ1-3; 7 bases are shared with TRBD1. The ends lost 6 bases at V and 0 bases at J; junction bases unmatched: 8. The germline V gene encodes CDR1 MDHEN and CDR2 SYDVKM. The CDR3 runs 16 residues. DNA for the CDR3: TGTGCCAGCAGAGAACCGGGACAGCACTCTGGAAACACCATATATTTT. Encoded protein: CASREPGQHSGNTIYF.

The chain combines TRBV2 with TRBJ1-5; no firm D call. The germline V gene encodes CDR1 SNHLY and CDR2 FYNNEI. Trimming stripped 0 bases from V and 8 bases from J, with 17 bases between. The CDR3 sequence is 16 residues long. CDR3 sequence: CASSEAWGGSGEPQHF. In DNA, the CDR3 is TGTGCCAGCAGTGAAGCCTGGGGAGGTTCCGGGGAGCCCCAGCATTTT.

In its sample, this clone was seen once. The chain carries TRBV6-5 and TRBJ2-7; D gene uncertain. The germline gives CDR1 MNHEY, CDR2 SVGAGI. V lost 6 bases, J lost 3 bases, and 6 bases lay in between. The CDR3 sequence is 11 residues long. As DNA, the CDR3 is TGTGCCAGCAGGGTCAACTACGAGCAGTACTTC. As protein: CASRVNYEQYF.

The chain recombines TRBV5-1 with TRBJ2-3; D is unclear. Germline lookup yields CDR1 SGHRS and CDR2 YFSETQ. This CDR3 spans 15 amino acids. Trimming removed 0 bases from V and 0 bases from J, with 8 bases in between. DNA for the CDR3: TGCGCCAGCAGCTTGGACGGCCTTAGCACAGATACGCAGTATTTT. It yields the protein CASSLDGLSTDTQYF.

The chain couples TRBV9 to TRBJ2-5; 9 nucleotides align to TRBD2. CDR3 length: 14 amino acids. Germline CDR1 is SGDLS and CDR2 is YYNGEE. V shed 3 bases and J 5 bases; nucleotides not matched to a gene: 5. CDR3 in amino acids: CASSARSGSETQYF. The CDR3 DNA sequence: TGTGCCAGCAGCGCCCGTAGCGGGAGTGAGACCCAGTACTTC.

This clone was observed a few times. The chain uses TRBV5-1 and TRBJ1-6; D call uncertain. The V gene lost 2 bases and the J gene lost 10 bases, with 13 bases spanning the gap. Germline V gene sequence: CDR1 SGHRS, CDR2 YFSETQ. The CDR3 is made up of 14 amino acids. CDR3 protein: CASSLGVDTSPLHF. Written as DNA, the CDR3 is TGCGCCAGCAGCTTAGGAGTGGATACATCACCCCTCCACTTT.

V is TRBV10-3 and J is TRBJ2-1, with TRBD1 matching over 11 bases. This CDR3 comprises 16 residues. Unmatched junction bases numbered 8, after V lost 4 bases and J lost 6 bases. The V gene's germline CDR1 is ENHRY and CDR2 SYGVKD. CDR3 DNA sequence: TGTGCCATCAGTGGGCGGACAGGGGGCGCGACCAATGAGCAGTTCTTC. Protein product: CAISGRTGGATNEQFF.

The chain is built from TRBV7-3 and TRBJ1-3; D may be TRBD1 (5 bases). Looked up from germline, CDR1 is SGHTA and CDR2 is FQGTGA. CDR3 length: 14 residues. V lost 2 bases and J lost 4, with 9 bases in between. CDR3 residues: CASSLDSVGNTIYF. The CDR3 coding sequence is TGTGCCAGCAGCTTAGACAGCGTAGGAAACACCATATATTTT. Using reference TRBV7-3 and TRBJ1-3 for the parts outside the CDR3, the full variable domain is GAGVSQTPSNKVTEKGKYVELRCDPISGHTALYWYRQSLGQGPEFLIYFQGTGAADDSGLPNDRFFAVRPEGSVSTLKIQRTERGDSAVYLCASSLDSVGNTIYFGEGSWLTVV.

CDR3 amino acids: CASSLTVPGGNTEAFF. The CDR3 DNA reads as TGTGCCAGCAGCTTAACGGTTCCAGGGGGAAACACTGAAGCTTTCTTT. The V gene is TRBV7-8, the J gene TRBJ1-1; 7 bases are shared with TRBD1. With V trimmed by 2 bases and J by 2 bases, 8 bases remained unmatched. Per the germline V gene, CDR1 is SGHVS and CDR2 is FQNEAQ. The CDR3 totals 16 residues.

The V call is TRBV9, the J call TRBJ2-1; 7 bases match TRBD1. This CDR3 contains 14 residues. The V gene's germline CDR1 is SGDLS and CDR2 YYNGEE. J was trimmed by 3 bases and V by 4 bases; bases with no gene match: 4. The CDR3 nucleotides are TGTGCCAGCAGCCCTGGACAGGTCTACAATGAGCAGTTCTTC. It yields the protein CASSPGQVYNEQFF.

The chain joins TRBV11-2 to TRBJ1-2; the D is unclear. Per germline, CDR1 SGHAT and CDR2 FQNNGV. Trimming shortened V by 1 base and J by 8 bases, and 17 bases separated the two germline ends. The CDR3 sequence is 15 residues long. CDR3 bases: TGTGCCAGCAGCTTAGTGTCGGGCGGCGGTGGGGGCTACACCTTC. Protein: CASSLVSGGGGGYTF.